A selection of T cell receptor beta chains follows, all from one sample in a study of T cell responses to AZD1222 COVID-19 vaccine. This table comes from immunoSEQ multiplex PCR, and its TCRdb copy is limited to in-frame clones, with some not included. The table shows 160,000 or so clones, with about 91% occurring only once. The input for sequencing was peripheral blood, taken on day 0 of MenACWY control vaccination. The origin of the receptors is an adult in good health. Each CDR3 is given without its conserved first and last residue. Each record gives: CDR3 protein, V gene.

cdr3_aa: ASSERPGPETQY
v_call: TRBV10-2

cdr3_aa: ASSTYLGDGVAQH
v_call: TRBV19

cdr3_aa: ASSFRQGAKQPQH
v_call: TRBV28

cdr3_aa: ASRKQGADKNIQY
v_call: TRBV6-5

cdr3_aa: ASSFSGTGNQPQH
v_call: TRBV28

cdr3_aa: ASSLDWTLGNEQF
v_call: TRBV7-6

cdr3_aa: ASSLVRAPYEQY
v_call: TRBV5-1

cdr3_aa: ATSDVVQGHQPDTGELF
v_call: TRBV24-1

cdr3_aa: ASSLTGRTDTQY
v_call: TRBV9

cdr3_aa: ASSLMAGIDYGYT
v_call: TRBV7-9

cdr3_aa: ATSRGRNNEKLF
v_call: TRBV15

cdr3_aa: ATSASGNEKLF
v_call: TRBV24-1

cdr3_aa: ASSLANSYGYT
v_call: TRBV7-8

cdr3_aa: ASSVRTSGPTAEQF
v_call: TRBV9

cdr3_aa: ASSTGLVGYT
v_call: TRBV19

cdr3_aa: SVDGQGSGYT
v_call: TRBV29-1

cdr3_aa: ASSSGQLNTEAF
v_call: TRBV9

cdr3_aa: ASSEGQTPSTQPQH
v_call: TRBV18

cdr3_aa: ASSGLAGANEQF
v_call: TRBV5-1

cdr3_aa: AWSRAENIQY
v_call: TRBV30

cdr3_aa: ASSGGGRGNTIY
v_call: TRBV11-2

cdr3_aa: ASSQDQVGGGYT
v_call: TRBV4-2

cdr3_aa: ASSLAFYGYT
v_call: TRBV12-3/TRBV12-4

cdr3_aa: ASSVRNGAGNYGYT
v_call: TRBV6-1

cdr3_aa: ASSVDSGSYNEQF
v_call: TRBV9

cdr3_aa: ASSLYEGGEKLF
v_call: TRBV28

cdr3_aa: ASSLVMGEGKQETQY
v_call: TRBV5-1

cdr3_aa: ASSRGGWSTDTQY
v_call: TRBV19

cdr3_aa: SVTEWPMNTEAF
v_call: TRBV29-1

cdr3_aa: ASGTRTSGSDEQF
v_call: TRBV7-9

cdr3_aa: ASSEAPAGGSGANVLT
v_call: TRBV6-4

cdr3_aa: ASSRGGQAYEQY
v_call: TRBV2

cdr3_aa: ASSDPGTGRAEAF
v_call: TRBV6-1

cdr3_aa: ASSPQTGPGYGYT
v_call: TRBV19

cdr3_aa: ASLREPRTEAF
v_call: TRBV5-1

cdr3_aa: ASSRTPEATGELF
v_call: TRBV3-1/TRBV3-2

cdr3_aa: ASSPEWVGGEF
v_call: TRBV7-9

cdr3_aa: ASSYTDNSGNTIY
v_call: TRBV6-5

cdr3_aa: ASSKNAGTGYQETQY
v_call: TRBV9

cdr3_aa: ASSLAASFYGYT
v_call: TRBV5-4

cdr3_aa: ASSPFTRDGAEAF
v_call: TRBV5-1

cdr3_aa: ASSPANEQF
v_call: TRBV7-2

cdr3_aa: ASRTDINYGYT
v_call: TRBV28

cdr3_aa: ASSFNGNYGYT
v_call: TRBV5-1

cdr3_aa: ATSDPGTNTGELF
v_call: TRBV24-1

cdr3_aa: ASLDGRGLF
v_call: TRBV5-5

cdr3_aa: ASSFSGITDTQY
v_call: TRBV7-3

cdr3_aa: ASSVGQGTEAF
v_call: TRBV9

cdr3_aa: ATSDSYSNEKLF
v_call: TRBV24-1

cdr3_aa: ASSQGRGGNQPQH
v_call: TRBV3-1/TRBV3-2

cdr3_aa: ASSQEGLAGAYEQY
v_call: TRBV14

cdr3_aa: ASSVDVNTEAF
v_call: TRBV9

cdr3_aa: ASSSLAGAVNEQF
v_call: TRBV7-6

cdr3_aa: ASSLGAADVSTQY
v_call: TRBV19

cdr3_aa: ASSFAAGLSEKLF
v_call: TRBV5-1

cdr3_aa: ASSLGRQGGGYT
v_call: TRBV11-1